This T cell receptor (beta chain) was found in a study of regulatory T cells in long-lasting Graves disease. Details on this clonotype: This may be a read error: a much more frequent sequence differs by one nucleotide.

Noted time point: newly diagnosed GD, antithyroid drugs for less than 3 months. Extracted RNA from PBMCs served as the source of the TCR library. The CDR3 runs to 15 residues. Germline loops: CDR1 MNHNS, CDR2 SASEGT. Building of the TCR beta libraries involved iRepertoire HTBI primers and Arm-PCR of CDR3 regions. In TCRdb, the multiplex PCR reads were re-called with MiXCR into one record per CDR3 protein. The sample records 250,000 or so distinct CDR3 sequences, 15% to 20% being singletons. The sample was also reused in another study, on T cells in Graves' hyperthyroidism and ophthalmopathy.

This chain links TRBV6-1 with TRBJ2-1; 7 bases agree with TRBD1. The sequencing used peripheral blood mononuclear cells (PBMCs), collected at new diagnosis, from a patient treated with antithyroid drugs. The TCR was taken from a woman aged 30 to 39 with Graves disease. CDR3 nucleotide sequence: TGTGCCAGCAGAGCCGGGACAGTCTATGCCAATGAGCAGTCCTTC. Its translation is CASRAGTVYANEQSF.